What follows describes a single TCR beta chain. Its antigen has not been determined. No base-level quality is on record; no much larger clone is a single base apart. The data originate from a study of blood T cell repertoires in COVID-19 (dated by TCRdb to the early 2020s). Context from the whole study: Samples from collaborators originated in the United States, Italy and Spain and spanned both the acute and convalescent phases of COVID-19. The material from the prospective study consisted of cDNA or gDNA derived from T cells, B-cell-depleted T cells, or PBMCs. The samples were drawn from two sources: the first 160 participants of the ongoing ImmuneRACE study, and 1,254 subjects contributed by 6 global collaborators. The repertoires were made available in a free public database intended to serve as a resource for research on the immune response to SARS-CoV-2. Where HLA class I and class II types were available, the types were taken from metadata supplied by the sample provider, not from assay-based typing. A de-identified subject ID, COVID-19 status, age in years and sex were almost always included in the sample metadata. The dataset comprised deeply sampled blood TCRbeta repertoires from subjects exposed to, actively infected with, or recovered from COVID-19.

Trimming costs V 0 bases and J 2 bases, and their ends lie 5 bases apart. The CDR3 spans 14 residues, from the cysteine through the phenylalanine. Left in the record is the CDR3 DNA by itself, 42 bases read in frame from the first base. CDR1 MNHNS and CDR2 SASEGT were looked up in the germline V gene. Paper-wide results and their limitations: Clinical and demographic metadata were provided uncurated, with the amount varying by source and participant.

TCRbeta CDR3 regions were amplified from genomic DNA by means of the immunoSEQ Assay, a bias-controlled multiplex PCR. The study's own analysis went as follows. Nucleated cell counts per sample were estimated from amplification of reference gene primers within the assay. Sequence reads were collapsed and filtered to measure the absolute abundance of every unique TCRbeta CDR3 rearrangement. Productive Simpson clonality was computed per sample as the square root of Simpson's diversity index over productive rearrangements. Imported from immuneACCESS, the table was reduced by TCRdb to in-frame sequences with V and J called. These copies leave out some clones; in studies compared against another copy, an unresolved V gene accounts for under half, and the cause of the remainder is not known. V, J and clone size were drawn from that table, and D and trimming were deduced from the DNA. This sample is represented by approximately 300,000 clones; less than 85% of them were singletons. Of the sample, 1.9% falls within the top ten clones.

In the prospective study, participants were about 18 to 100 years old, resided in about two dozen geographic areas of the United States, and were enrolled through a virtual design. In the prospective study, cohorts were assigned on the basis of participant-reported clinical history obtained from a screening survey and a study questionnaire. Exposed participants had been in contact, within 2 weeks of entering the study, with a person who had a PCR-confirmed or clinician-diagnosed case of COVID-19. Each participant in the prospective study had whole blood, serum and a nasopharyngeal or oropharyngeal swab collected by mobile phlebotomists. Additional blood draws and questionnaires over an approximately two-month period could optionally be provided by prospective study participants. Before DNA extraction, blood samples from the prospective study were shipped at room temperature or frozen.

The sequence came from a woman aged 25 to 39 who had been exposed to COVID-19. The sample taken for sequencing was PBMCs or T cells enriched from blood (not recorded which). This sequence uses TRBV6-1 and TRBJ1-5, with no confident D gene call. The sequenced DNA is TGTGCCAGCAGTGAAGCGGGAGGCAATCAGCCCCAGCATTTT. This sequence encodes CASSEAGGNQPQHF.